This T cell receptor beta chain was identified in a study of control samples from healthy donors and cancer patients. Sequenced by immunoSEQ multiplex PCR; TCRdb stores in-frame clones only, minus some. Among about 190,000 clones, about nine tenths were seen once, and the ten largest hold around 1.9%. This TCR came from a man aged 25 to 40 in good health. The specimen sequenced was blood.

The CDR3 coding sequence is TGTGCCAGCAGTAATCGAGGGGACAGGGCCTACAATGAGCAGTTCTTC. Residues: CASSNRGDRAYNEQFF. V is TRBV27 and J is TRBJ2-1, with TRBD1 matching 9 bases. After removal of 5 bases from V and 2 bases from J, the junction contained 7 bases not matched to a gene. The CDR3 runs to 16 residues. Looked up from germline, CDR1 is MNHEY and CDR2 is SMNVEV (reference sequence).